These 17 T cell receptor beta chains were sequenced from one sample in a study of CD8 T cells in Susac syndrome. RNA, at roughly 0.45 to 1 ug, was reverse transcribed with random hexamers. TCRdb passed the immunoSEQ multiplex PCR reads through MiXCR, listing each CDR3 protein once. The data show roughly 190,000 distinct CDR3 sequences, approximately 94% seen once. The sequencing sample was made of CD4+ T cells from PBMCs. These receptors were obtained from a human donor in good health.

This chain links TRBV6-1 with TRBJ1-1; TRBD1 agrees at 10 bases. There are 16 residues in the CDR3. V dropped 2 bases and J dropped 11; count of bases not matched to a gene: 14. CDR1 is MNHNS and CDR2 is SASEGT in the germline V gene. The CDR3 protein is CASSEPGQGPPFRAFF. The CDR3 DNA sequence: TGTGCCAGCAGTGAACCGGGACAGGGGCCCCCCTTTCGTGCTTTCTTT.

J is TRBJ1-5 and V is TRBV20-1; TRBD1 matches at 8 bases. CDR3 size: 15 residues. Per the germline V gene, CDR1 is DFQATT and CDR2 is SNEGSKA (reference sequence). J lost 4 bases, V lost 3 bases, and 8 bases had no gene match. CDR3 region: CSARETGGLNQPQHF. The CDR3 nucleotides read TGCAGTGCTAGGGAAACAGGGGGACTAAATCAGCCCCAGCATTTT.

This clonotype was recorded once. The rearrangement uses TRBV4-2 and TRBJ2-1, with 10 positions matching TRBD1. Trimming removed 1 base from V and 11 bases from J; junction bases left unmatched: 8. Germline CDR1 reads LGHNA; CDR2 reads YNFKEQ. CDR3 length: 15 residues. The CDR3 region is CASSQVGQGIEQQFF. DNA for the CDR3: TGTGCCAGCAGCCAAGTGGGACAGGGGATCGAACAGCAGTTCTTC.

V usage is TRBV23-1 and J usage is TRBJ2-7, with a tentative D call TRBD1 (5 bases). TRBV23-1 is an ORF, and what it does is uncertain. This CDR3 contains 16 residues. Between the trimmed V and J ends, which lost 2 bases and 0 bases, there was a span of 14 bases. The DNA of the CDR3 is TGCGCCAGCAGTCAAAAAACAGGCGATACCTCCTACGAGCAGTACTTC. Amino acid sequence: CASSQKTGDTSYEQYF.

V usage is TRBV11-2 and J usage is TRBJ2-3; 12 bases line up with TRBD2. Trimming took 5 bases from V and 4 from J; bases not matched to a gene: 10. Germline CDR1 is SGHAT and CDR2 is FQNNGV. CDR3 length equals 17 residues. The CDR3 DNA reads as TGTGCCAGCAGCGACTCCACGACTAGCGGGGGTCCAGATACGCAGTATTTT. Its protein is CASSDSTTSGGPDTQYF.

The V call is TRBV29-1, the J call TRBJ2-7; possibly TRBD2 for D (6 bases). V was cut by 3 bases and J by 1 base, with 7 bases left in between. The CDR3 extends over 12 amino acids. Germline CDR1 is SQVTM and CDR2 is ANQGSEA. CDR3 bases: TGCAGCGTTGAGCGGGGTTCCTACGAGCAGTACTTC. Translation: CSVERGSYEQYF.

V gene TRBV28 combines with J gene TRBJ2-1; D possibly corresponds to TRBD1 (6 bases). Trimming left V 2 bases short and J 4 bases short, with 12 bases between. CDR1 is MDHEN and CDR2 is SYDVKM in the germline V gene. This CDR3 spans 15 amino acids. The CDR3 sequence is CASSLQVTGYNEQFF. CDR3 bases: TGTGCCAGCAGTTTACAGGTAACAGGGTACAATGAGCAGTTCTTC.

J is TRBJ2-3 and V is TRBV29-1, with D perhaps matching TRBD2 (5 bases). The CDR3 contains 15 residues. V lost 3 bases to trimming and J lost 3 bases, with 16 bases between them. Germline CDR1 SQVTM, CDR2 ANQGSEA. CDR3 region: CSVDGRAAWTDTQYF. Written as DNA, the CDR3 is TGCAGCGTTGACGGGCGGGCCGCATGGACAGATACGCAGTATTTT.

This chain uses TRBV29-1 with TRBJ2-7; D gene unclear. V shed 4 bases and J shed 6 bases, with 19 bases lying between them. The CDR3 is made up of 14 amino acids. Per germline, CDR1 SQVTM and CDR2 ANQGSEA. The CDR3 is CSVGLSLTGLEQYF. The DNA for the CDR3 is TGCAGCGTTGGATTGTCCTTAACCGGGCTCGAGCAGTACTTC.

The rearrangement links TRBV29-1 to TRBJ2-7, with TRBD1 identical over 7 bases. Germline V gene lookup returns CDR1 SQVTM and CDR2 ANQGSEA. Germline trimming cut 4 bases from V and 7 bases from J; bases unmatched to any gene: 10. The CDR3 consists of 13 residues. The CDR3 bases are TGCAGCGTTGGCCGGACAGGATCCAGGGAGCAGTACTTC. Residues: CSVGRTGSREQYF.

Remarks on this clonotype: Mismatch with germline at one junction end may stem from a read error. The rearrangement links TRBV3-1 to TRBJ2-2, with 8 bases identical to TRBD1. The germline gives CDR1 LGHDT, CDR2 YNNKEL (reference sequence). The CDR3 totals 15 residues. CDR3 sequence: CASRLRTGNSGELFF. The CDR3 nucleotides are TGTGCCAGCAGACTTAGGACAGGGAACTCCGGGGAGCTGTTTTTT.

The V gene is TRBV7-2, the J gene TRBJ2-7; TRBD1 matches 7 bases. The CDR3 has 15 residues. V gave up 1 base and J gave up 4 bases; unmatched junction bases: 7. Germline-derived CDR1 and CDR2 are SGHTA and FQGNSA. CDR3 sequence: CASSLGRGQPYEQYF. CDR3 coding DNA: TGTGCCAGCAGCTTAGGCCGGGGACAGCCGTACGAGCAGTACTTC.

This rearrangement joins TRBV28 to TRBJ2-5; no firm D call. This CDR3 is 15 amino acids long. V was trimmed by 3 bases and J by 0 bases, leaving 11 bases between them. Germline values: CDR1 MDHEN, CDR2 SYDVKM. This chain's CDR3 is CASSFPGRYQETQYF. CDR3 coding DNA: TGTGCCAGCAGTTTCCCAGGCCGCTACCAAGAGACCCAGTACTTC.

The CDR3 DNA reads TGTGCCAGCAGCTCCGGGATAATAGGTGGCTACACCTTC. It codes for CASSSGIIGGYTF. The V and J genes are TRBV28 and TRBJ1-2; D remains ambiguous. The CDR3 totals 13 residues. Germline V gives CDR1 MDHEN, CDR2 SYDVKM. The V and J ends lost 6 bases and 7 bases respectively, with 15 bases between them.

The CDR3 DNA is TGTGCCAGCAGCATTACCCCGGACAGGGCCAATGAGCAGTTCTTC. Encoded protein: CASSITPDRANEQFF. The V call is TRBV11-1, the J call TRBJ2-1, with TRBD1 identical over 8 bases. Germline V gene data show CDR1 as SGHAT and CDR2 as FQDESV (reference sequence). CDR3 size: 15 residues. After removal of 5 bases from V and 6 bases from J, the junction contained 9 bases not matched to a gene.

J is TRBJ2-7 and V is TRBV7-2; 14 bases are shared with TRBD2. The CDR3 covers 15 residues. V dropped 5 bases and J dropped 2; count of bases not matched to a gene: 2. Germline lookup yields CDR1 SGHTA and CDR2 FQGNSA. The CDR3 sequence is CASSGGLAGAYEQYF. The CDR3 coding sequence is TGTGCCAGCAGCGGGGGACTAGCGGGGGCCTACGAGCAGTACTTC. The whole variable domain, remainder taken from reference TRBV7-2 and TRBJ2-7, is GAGVSQSPSNKVTEKGKDVELRCDPISGHTALYWYRQSLGQGLEFLIYFQGNSAPDKSGLPSDRFSAERTGGSVSTLTIQRTQQEDSAVYLCASSGGLAGAYEQYFGPGTRLTVT.

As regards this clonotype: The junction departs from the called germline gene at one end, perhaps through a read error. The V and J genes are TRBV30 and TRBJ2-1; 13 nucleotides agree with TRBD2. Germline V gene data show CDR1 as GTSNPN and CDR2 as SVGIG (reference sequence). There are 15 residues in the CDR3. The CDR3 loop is CAWRPGTSGMNEQFF. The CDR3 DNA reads TGTGCTTGGAGACCCGGGACTAGCGGGATGAATGAGCAGTTCTTC.